This paragraph covers one T cell receptor beta chain sequence. Its antigen is not known. This entry comes from a study of Graves' ophthalmopathy and Graves' hyperthyroidism. Scientists amplified the TCR beta CDR3 regions from RNA transcripts. The library came from an HTBI-primed first-round RT-PCR and a second-round multiplex PCR. TCRdb processed the multiplex PCR reads anew with MiXCR; each CDR3 protein has one entry. The sample holds some 250,000 distinct CDR3 sequences; 40% to 50% are singletons and the top ten take around 43%. CDR1 and CDR2 (germline): SGDLS, YYNGEE. V was clipped by 4 bases and J by 8 bases; unmatched bases: 11. The CDR3 is made up of 14 amino acids. Findings and limits, study-wide: Discriminating ophthalmopathy from stable hyperthyroidism, a 13-signature model attained a sensitivity of about 85% and a specificity of around 77%. Thyroid clonotypes that were expanded above 0.001 frequency mostly also appeared in blood.

Ophthalmopathy donors' eye disease showed moderate-to-severe activity, CAS of at least 3, NOSPECS of at least 4 and duration under 3 months. Sequenced material: peripheral blood. This sequence originates from an adult man with Graves' ophthalmopathy. The J gene is TRBJ1-2, the V gene TRBV9, with TRBD1 identical over 7 bases. CDR3 DNA: TGTGCCAGCAGCCGGGGACAGCAACGTCGAGGCTACACCTTC. Protein sequence: CASSRGQQRRGYTF. Based on the CDR3 plus reference TRBV9 and TRBJ1-2, the full variable domain is DSGVTQTPKHLITATGQRVTLRCSPRSGDLSVYWYQQSLDQGLQFLIQYYNGEERAKGNILERFSAQQFPDLHSELNLSSLELGDSALYFCASSRGQQRRGYTFGSGTRLTVV.